The source of this T cell receptor (beta chain) is a study of blood T cell repertoires in COVID-19. Across the study: Both acute and convalescent COVID-19 samples were obtained from the United States, Italy and Spain.

The CDR3 length is 15 residues. Germline CDR1 is LGHDT and CDR2 is YNNKEL (reference sequence). V lost 1 base and J lost 4, with 10 bases in between. As processed by the authors: Reference gene primer amplification gave estimated nucleated cell counts. The data were produced by immunoSEQ multiplex PCR, yet TCRdb's version contains in-frame clones alone and is incomplete. V and J calls and clone size are copied from that table; D and trimming were computed from the DNA. This table holds 390,000 or so clones, roughly 89% found once. This clone was found once. The chain recombines TRBV3-1 (or the pseudogene TRBV3-2) with TRBJ2-2; possibly TRBD2 for D (5 bases). Sequences were obtained from peripheral blood. The sequence derives from a woman in her twenties or thirties with active or convalescent COVID-19. This CDR3 is CASSQAGSGTGELFF. The CDR3 DNA reads TGTGCCAGCAGCCAAGCGGGGTCAGGCACCGGGGAGCTGTTTTTT.